This T cell receptor beta chain was sequenced in a study of T cells in localized non-small cell lung cancer. Deletions cut 2 bases from V and 4 bases from J, with 6 bases between. Germline loops: CDR1 MDHEN, CDR2 SYDVKM. The CDR3 length is 13 residues. The method was immunoSEQ multiplex PCR; TCRdb's version includes in-frame clones alone and lacks a portion of them. The data hold roughly 24,000 clones, with about 85% observed a single time. This clone was counted a single time. This specimen was peripheral blood, taken before any cancer treatment. This receptor was obtained from a man between 35 and 75 years old with stage III squamous cell lung carcinoma. The chain is built from TRBV28 and TRBJ1-5; D is undetermined. DNA for the CDR3: TGTGCCAGCAGTTTACAGATGAATCAGCCCCAGCATTTT. It yields the protein CASSLQMNQPQHF.